This T cell receptor beta chain was retrieved from a study of blood T cell repertoires in COVID-19 (dated by TCRdb to between 2020 and 2021). As for the study more broadly: Samples from collaborators originated in the United States, Italy and Spain and spanned both the acute and convalescent phases of COVID-19. The material from the prospective study consisted of cDNA or gDNA derived from T cells, B-cell-depleted T cells, or PBMCs. Deeply sampled blood TCRbeta repertoires from subjects exposed to, actively infected with, or recovered from COVID-19 were included in the dataset. A freely available public database, intended as a resource for researchers studying the immune response to SARS-CoV-2, is where the repertoires were released. The samples were drawn from the first 160 participants of the ongoing ImmuneRACE study and from under 1,500 subjects provided by 6 global collaborators. The sample metadata nearly always contained a de-identified subject ID, COVID-19 status, age in years and sex. Where available, HLA class I and class II types were taken from metadata supplied by the sample provider and were not determined by assay-based typing.

TCRbeta CDR3 regions were amplified from genomic DNA by means of the immunoSEQ Assay, a bias-controlled multiplex PCR. Per the authors' processing: Nucleated cell counts per sample were estimated from amplification of reference gene primers within the assay. To quantify the absolute abundance of each unique TCRbeta CDR3 rearrangement, sequence reads were collapsed and filtered. For each sample, productive Simpson clonality was calculated by taking the square root of Simpson's diversity index across productive rearrangements. Imported from immuneACCESS, the table was reduced by TCRdb to in-frame sequences with V and J called. These copies leave out some clones; in studies compared against another copy, an unresolved V gene accounts for under half, and the cause of the remainder is not known. V and J calls and clone size are given by that table; D and trimming were obtained from the DNA. For this sample the table gives about 110,000 clones, of which around 74% were detected only once. The ten largest clones capture 15% to 20% of the sample.

In the case of this clone: Its antigen remains undetermined. Base qualities are not at hand, and no much larger clone is one base apart.

The CDR3 starts with the cysteine, ends with the phenylalanine, and has 14 residues. This entry keeps only the CDR3 DNA: 42 bases, framed from base 1. The germline V gene yields SGHTA for CDR1 and FQGNSA for CDR2. V sheds 5 bases and J sheds 2 bases, leaving 12 bases between their ends. The paper as a whole reports these results and caveats: The quantity of clinical and demographic metadata differed by source and by participant and was supplied without curation.

Collaborating institutions collected whole blood in K2EDTA tubes following their own protocols. Collaborator samples were shipped for TCRbeta analysis as frozen whole blood, isolated PBMCs, or DNA extracted from either sample type. The chain is encoded by TRBV7-2 joined to TRBJ1-2; there is no confident call for the D gene. The sequenced sample consisted of peripheral blood. The receptor comes from a woman aged 70-85 years with acute or convalescent COVID-19. CDR3 protein: CASSPRGANYGYTF. The nucleotide sequence reads TGTGCCAGCAGCCCTCGGGGAGCGAACTATGGCTACACCTTC.